This T cell receptor beta chain came from a study of OX40 agonist ivuxolimab in advanced cancers. Study-wide findings and caveats: On average, CD8+ T cells had more expanded clones than CD4+. Within 6 weeks, CD4+ and CD8+ blood T cells expanded clonally at 0.1 to 3.0 mg/kg.

Germline loops: CDR1 LGHNA, CDR2 YNFKEQ. The V end was cut by 8 bases, the J end by 4 bases, with 8 bases between. The CDR3 covers 11 residues. As regards this clone: What it binds is unknown.

TCRdb's copy holds only in-frame clones and misses some; the assay was immunoSEQ multiplex PCR. The sample lists 25,000 to 40,000 clones; 75% to 90% were seen once. This chain links TRBV4-2 with TRBJ1-1, with no clear D. Here the sequenced sample was CD4+ or CD8+ T cells sorted from blood, taken in a trial of the OX40 agonist ivuxolimab. The sequence derives from an adult with an advanced solid tumor such as melanoma, head and neck, liver or kidney cancer. As DNA, the CDR3 is TGTGCCAGCGGGGTGGGCACTGAAGCTTTCTTT. Protein product: CASGVGTEAFF.